This TCR beta chain was captured in a study of Graves' ophthalmopathy and Graves' hyperthyroidism. Fresh peripheral blood (roughly 9.7 ml) yielded the PBMCs. Trimming removed 3 bases from V and 6 bases from J, with 12 bases in between. This CDR3 comprises 13 residues. Amplification of TCR beta CDR3 regions used RNA transcripts. Second-round multiplex PCR came after a first-round RT-PCR that employed HTBI primers. TCRdb processed the multiplex PCR reads anew with MiXCR; each CDR3 protein has one entry. The sample holds some 160,000 distinct CDR3 sequences, 35% to 50% seen once. V gene TRBV12-3 or TRBV12-4 combines with J gene TRBJ2-7; TRBD2 might be the D (6 bases). This receptor was taken from a man aged 25 to 40 with Graves' ophthalmopathy. Input material: peripheral blood. DNA for the CDR3: TGTGCCAGCAGTTTGGCCGGGAGCGGCGAGCAGTACTTC. It codes for CASSLAGSGEQYF.